The source of this T cell receptor (beta chain) is a study of lymphopenia after photon versus proton radiotherapy (dated by TCRdb to about 2019). In terms of the full investigation: The immunological effects of photon versus proton radiation therapy were compared in patients with gastrointestinal tumors who developed high-grade lymphopenia. The cohort included under 25 patients with gastrointestinal tumors who developed lymphopenia after receiving either photon or proton therapy. The goal of the study was to describe how the two radiation modalities differ in their effects on the immune system. Findings and caveats that apply to the study as a whole: Across the cohort, among patients who died, a greater drop in TCR diversity after the nadir was inversely correlated with overall survival time. During treatment, patients who received photon therapy lost naive T cells and TCR diversity and gained effector/memory populations, whereas patients who received proton therapy remained relatively stable. After the lymphocyte count nadir, photon-treated repertoires showed oligoclonal expansion, especially of CD8+ Temra cells, which drove the drop in diversity. The survival association was assessed only in patients who died, and the authors presented better survival with proton therapy as a possibility rather than a demonstrated result.

Libraries were built with the immunoSEQ multiplex PCR assay. Alongside multiparametric flow cytometry, deep sequencing of rearranged TCR beta loci was used to profile the T cell repertoires. Held by TCRdb, this immuneACCESS table contains in-frame sequences only and omits some clones. Under half of the omission traces to an unresolved V gene where checked; the cause of the rest is unknown. In all, the sample holds around 31,000 clones, and nearly 90% of those were seen once. The ten largest clones capture about 6.3% of the sample. Counted from cysteine to phenylalanine, this CDR3 has 16 amino acids. Only CDR3 DNA is held: 48 bases, read in frame from base 1. V sheds 0 bases and J sheds 3 bases, leaving 12 bases between their ends. CDR1 and CDR2, looked up from the germline V gene, are MNHNS and SASEGT. About this clone itself: Its antigen target is currently unknown. No base qualities exist here, and no much larger clone lies one base off it. Other DNA sequences in this specimen translate into the identical CDR3.

The clonotype originates from a woman aged 70-85 years with pancreatic cancer. Some clones in this sample may be carry-over from other donors' samples. The chain joins TRBV6-1 to TRBJ1-3; the D gene is possibly TRBD1, with 6 bases matching. The material was peripheral blood, obtained from a patient treated with proton-based radiotherapy. For the CDR3, the sequence is CASSEATGGNGNTIYF. The sequenced DNA: TGTGCCAGCAGTGAAGCAACGGGGGGCAATGGAAACACCATATATTTT.